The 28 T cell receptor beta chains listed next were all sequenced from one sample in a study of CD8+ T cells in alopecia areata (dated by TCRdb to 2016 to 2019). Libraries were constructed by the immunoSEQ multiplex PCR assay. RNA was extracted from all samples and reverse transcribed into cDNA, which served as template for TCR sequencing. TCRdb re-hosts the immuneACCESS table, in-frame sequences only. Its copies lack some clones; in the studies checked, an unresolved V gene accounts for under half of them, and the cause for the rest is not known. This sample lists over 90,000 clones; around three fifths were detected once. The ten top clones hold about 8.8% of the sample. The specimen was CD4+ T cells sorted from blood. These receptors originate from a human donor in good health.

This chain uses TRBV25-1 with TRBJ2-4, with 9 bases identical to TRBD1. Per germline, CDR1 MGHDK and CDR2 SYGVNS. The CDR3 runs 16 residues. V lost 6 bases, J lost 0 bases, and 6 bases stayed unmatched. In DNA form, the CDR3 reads TGTGCCAGCAGAGACCGGGACAGGGTAGCCAAAAACATTCAGTACTTC. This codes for CASRDRDRVAKNIQYF.

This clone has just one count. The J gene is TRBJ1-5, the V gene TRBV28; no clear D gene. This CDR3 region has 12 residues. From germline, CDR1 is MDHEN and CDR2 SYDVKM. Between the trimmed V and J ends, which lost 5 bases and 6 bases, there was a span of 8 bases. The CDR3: CASSPPFQPQHF. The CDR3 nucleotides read TGTGCCAGCAGTCCCCCTTTTCAGCCCCAGCATTTT.

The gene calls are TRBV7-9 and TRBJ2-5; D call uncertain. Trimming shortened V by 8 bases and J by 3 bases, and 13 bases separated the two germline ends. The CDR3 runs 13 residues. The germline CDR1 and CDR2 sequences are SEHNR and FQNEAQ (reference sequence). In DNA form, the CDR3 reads TGTGCCAGCGGCTGGAGTGTGGAAGAGACCCAGTACTTC. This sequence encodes CASGWSVEETQYF.

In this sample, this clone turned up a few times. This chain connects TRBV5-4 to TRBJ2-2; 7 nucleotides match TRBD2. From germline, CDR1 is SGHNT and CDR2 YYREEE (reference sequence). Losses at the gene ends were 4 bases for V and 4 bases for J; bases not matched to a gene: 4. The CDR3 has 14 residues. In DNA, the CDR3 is TGTGCCAGCAGCCGGACGGGGGGCACCGGGGAGCTGTTTTTT. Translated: CASSRTGGTGELFF.

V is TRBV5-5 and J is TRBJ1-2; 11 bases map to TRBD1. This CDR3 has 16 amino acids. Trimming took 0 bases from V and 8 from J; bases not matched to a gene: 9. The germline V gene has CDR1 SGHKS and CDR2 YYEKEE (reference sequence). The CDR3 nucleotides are TGTGCCAGCAGCTTGGCACCCGGACAGGGGGCGTGGGGCTACACCTTC. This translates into CASSLAPGQGAWGYTF. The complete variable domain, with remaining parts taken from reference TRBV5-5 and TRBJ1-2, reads DAGVTQSPTHLIKTRGQQVTLRCSPISGHKSVSWYQQVLGQGPQFIFQYYEKEERGRGNFPDRFSARQFPNYSSELNVNALLLGDSALYLCASSLAPGQGAWGYTFGSGTRLTVV.

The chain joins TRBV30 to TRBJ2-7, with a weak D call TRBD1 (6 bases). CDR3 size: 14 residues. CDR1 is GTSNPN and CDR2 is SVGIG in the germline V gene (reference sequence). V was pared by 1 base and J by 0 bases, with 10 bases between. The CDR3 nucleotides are TGTGCCTGGAGTGGGGACATATACTCCTACGAGCAGTACTTC. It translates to CAWSGDIYSYEQYF.

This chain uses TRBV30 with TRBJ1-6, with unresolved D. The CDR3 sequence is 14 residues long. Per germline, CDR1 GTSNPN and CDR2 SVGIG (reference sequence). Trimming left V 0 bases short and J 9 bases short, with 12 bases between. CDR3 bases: TGTGCCTGGAGTGTGGGCCAGTTCGGTTCACCCCTCCACTTT. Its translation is CAWSVGQFGSPLHF.

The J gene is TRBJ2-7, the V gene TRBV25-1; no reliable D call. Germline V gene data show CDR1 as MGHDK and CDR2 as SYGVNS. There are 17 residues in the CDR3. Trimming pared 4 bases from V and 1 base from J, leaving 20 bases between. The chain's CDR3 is CASSAGVRAPASYEQYF. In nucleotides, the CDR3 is TGTGCCAGCAGTGCTGGAGTACGGGCACCTGCTTCCTACGAGCAGTACTTC.

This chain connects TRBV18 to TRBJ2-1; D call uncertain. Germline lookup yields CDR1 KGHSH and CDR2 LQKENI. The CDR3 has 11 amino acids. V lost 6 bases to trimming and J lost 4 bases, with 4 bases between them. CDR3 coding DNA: TGTGCCAGCTCCTCGTACAATGAGCAGTTCTTC. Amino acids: CASSSYNEQFF.

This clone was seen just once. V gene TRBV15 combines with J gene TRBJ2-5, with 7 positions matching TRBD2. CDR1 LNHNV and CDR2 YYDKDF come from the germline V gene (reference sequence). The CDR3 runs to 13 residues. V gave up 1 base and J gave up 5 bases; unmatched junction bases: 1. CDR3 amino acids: CATSRGLAETQYF. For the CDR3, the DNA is TGTGCCACCAGCAGAGGACTAGCCGAGACCCAGTACTTC. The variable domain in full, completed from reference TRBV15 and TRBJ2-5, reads DAMVIQNPRYQVTQFGKPVTLSCSQTLNHNVMYWYQQKSSQAPKLLFHYYDKDFNNEADTPDNFQSRRPNTSFCFLDIRSPGLGDTAMYLCATSRGLAETQYFGPGTRLLVL.

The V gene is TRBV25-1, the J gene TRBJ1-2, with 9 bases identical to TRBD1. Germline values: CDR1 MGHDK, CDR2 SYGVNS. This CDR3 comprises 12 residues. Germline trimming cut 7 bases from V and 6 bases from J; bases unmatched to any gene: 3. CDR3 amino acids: CASTDRGDGYTF. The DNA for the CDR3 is TGTGCCAGCACCGACAGGGGGGATGGCTACACCTTC.

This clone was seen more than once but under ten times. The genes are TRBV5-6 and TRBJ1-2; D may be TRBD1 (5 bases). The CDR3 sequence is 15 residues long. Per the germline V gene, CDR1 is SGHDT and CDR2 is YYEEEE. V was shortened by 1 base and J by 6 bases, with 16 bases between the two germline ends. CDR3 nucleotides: TGTGCCAGCAGCTTGTTCGGGCCCGGGGGTCATGGCTACACCTTC. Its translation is CASSLFGPGGHGYTF.

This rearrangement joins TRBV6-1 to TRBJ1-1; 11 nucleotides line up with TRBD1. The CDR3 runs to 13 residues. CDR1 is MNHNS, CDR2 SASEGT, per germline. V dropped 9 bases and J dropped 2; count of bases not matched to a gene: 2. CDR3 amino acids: CASGQGANTEAFF. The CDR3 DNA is TGTGCCAGTGGACAGGGGGCAAACACTGAAGCTTTCTTT.

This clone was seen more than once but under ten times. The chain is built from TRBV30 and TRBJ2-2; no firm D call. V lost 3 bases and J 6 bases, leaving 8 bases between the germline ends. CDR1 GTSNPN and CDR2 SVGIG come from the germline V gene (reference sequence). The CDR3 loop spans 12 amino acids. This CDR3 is CAWRTGPGELFF. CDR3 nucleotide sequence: TGTGCCTGGAGAACCGGGCCCGGGGAGCTGTTTTTT.

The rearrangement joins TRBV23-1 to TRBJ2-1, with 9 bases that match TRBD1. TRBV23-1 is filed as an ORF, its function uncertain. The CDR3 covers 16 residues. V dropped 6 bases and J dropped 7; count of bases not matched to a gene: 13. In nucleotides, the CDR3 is TGCGCCAGCAGACCACCGGTGGGACAGGGATGTAATGAGCAGTTCTTC. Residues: CASRPPVGQGCNEQFF.

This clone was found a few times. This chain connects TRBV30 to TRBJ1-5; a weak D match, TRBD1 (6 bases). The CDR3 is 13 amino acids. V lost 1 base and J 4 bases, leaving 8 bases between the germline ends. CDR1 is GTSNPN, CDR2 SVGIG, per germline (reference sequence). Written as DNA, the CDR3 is TGTGCCTGGAGTGGGACAGATAATCAGCCCCAGCATTTT. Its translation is CAWSGTDNQPQHF.

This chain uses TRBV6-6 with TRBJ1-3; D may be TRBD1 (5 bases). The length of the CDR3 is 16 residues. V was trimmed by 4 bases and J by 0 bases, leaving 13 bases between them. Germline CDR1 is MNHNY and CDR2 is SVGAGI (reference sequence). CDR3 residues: CASSFRDGVSGNTIYF. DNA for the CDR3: TGTGCCAGCAGTTTCCGGGACGGCGTCTCTGGAAACACCATATATTTT.

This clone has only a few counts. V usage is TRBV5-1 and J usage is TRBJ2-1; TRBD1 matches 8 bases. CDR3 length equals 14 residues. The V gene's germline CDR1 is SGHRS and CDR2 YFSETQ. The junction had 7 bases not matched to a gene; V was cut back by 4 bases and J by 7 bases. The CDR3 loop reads CASSPGTGPNEQFF. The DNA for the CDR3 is TGCGCCAGCAGCCCCGGGACAGGCCCAAATGAGCAGTTCTTC.

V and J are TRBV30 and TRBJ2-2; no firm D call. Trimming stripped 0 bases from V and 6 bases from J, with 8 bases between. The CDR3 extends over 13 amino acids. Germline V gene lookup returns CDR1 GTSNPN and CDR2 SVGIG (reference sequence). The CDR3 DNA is TGTGCCTGGAGTGTCAACGTCCCCGGGGAGCTGTTTTTT. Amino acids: CAWSVNVPGELFF. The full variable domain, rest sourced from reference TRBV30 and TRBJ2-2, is SQTIHQWPATLVQPVGSPLSLECTVEGTSNPNLYWYRQAAGRGLQLLFYSVGIGQISSEVPQNLSASRPQDRQFILSSKKLLLSDSGFYLCAWSVNVPGELFFGEGSRLTVL.

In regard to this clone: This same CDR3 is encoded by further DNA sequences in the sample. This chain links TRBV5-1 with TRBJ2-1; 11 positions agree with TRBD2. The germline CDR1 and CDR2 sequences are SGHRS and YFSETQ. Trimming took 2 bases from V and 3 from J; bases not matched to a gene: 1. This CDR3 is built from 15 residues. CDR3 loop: CASSLGTSGYNEQFF. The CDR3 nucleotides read TGCGCCAGCAGCTTAGGGACTAGCGGCTACAATGAGCAGTTCTTC.

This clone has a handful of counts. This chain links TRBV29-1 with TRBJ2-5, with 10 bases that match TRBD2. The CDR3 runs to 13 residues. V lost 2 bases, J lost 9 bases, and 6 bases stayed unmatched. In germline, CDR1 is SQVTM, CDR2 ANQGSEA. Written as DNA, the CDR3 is TGCAGCGTTGAAAGCCTAGCGGGGGTGTCCCAGTACTTC. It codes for CSVESLAGVSQYF.

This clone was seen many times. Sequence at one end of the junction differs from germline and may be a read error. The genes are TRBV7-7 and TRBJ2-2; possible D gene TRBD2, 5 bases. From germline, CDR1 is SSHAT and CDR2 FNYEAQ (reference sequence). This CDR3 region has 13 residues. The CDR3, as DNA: TGTGCTAGCAGCTCCCAGGAGGACGGGGAGCTGTTTTTT. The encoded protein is CASSSQEDGELFF. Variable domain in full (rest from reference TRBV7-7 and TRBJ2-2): GAGVSQSPRYKVTKRGQDVTLRCDPISSHATLYWYQQALGQGPEFLTYFNYEAQPDKSGLPSDRFSAERPEGSISTLTIQRTEQRDSAMYRCASSSQEDGELFFGEGSRLTVL.

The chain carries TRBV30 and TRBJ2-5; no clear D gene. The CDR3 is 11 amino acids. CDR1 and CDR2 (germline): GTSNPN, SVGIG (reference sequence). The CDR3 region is CATASSETQYF. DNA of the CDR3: TGTGCAACGGCGTCTTCGGAGACCCAGTACTTC.

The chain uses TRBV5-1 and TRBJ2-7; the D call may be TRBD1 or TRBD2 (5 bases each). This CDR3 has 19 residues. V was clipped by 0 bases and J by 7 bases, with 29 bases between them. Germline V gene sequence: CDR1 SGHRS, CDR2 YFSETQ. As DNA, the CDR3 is TGCGCCAGCAGCTTGGCCGGGGCCGGGTCGGGGACGGAGTACCCGGAGCAGTACTTC. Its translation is CASSLAGAGSGTEYPEQYF.

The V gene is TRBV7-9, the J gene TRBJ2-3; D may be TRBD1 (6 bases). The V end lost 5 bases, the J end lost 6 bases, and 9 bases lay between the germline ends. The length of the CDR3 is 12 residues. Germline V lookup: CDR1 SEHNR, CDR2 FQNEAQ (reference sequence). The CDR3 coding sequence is TGTGCCAGCAGCCCACAGGGTGATACGCAGTATTTT. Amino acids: CASSPQGDTQYF.

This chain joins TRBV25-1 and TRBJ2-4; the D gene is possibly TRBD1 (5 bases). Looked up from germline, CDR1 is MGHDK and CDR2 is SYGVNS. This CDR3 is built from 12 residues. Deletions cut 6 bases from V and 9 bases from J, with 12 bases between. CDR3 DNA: TGTGCCAGCAGGGCCCCTAGGGGCATTCAGTACTTC. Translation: CASRAPRGIQYF.

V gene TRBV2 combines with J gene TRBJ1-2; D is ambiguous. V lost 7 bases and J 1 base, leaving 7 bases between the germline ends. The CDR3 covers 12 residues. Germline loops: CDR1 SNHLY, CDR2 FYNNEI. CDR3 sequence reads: CASKEFNYGYTF. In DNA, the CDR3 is TGTGCCAGCAAGGAATTTAACTATGGCTACACCTTC.

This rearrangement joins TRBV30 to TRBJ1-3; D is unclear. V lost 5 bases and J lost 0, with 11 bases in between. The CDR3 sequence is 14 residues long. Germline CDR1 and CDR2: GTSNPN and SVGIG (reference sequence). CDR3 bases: TGTGCCTGGGGCCCAGGAGACTCTGGAAACACCATATATTTT. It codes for CAWGPGDSGNTIYF.